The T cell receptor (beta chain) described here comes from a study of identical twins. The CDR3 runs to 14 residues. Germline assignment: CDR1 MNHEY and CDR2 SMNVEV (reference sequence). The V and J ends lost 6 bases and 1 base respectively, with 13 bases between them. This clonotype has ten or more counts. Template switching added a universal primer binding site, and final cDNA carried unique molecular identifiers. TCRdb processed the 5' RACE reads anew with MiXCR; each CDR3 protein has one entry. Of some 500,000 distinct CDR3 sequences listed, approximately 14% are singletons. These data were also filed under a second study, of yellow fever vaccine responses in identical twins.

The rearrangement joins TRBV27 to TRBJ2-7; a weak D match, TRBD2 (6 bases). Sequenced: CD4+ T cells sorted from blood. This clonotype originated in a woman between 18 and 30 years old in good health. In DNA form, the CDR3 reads TGTGCCAGCAGAAGGGAGGCCTTTTCCTACGAGCAGTACTTC. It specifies CASRREAFSYEQYF.